This is a list of T cell receptor beta chains from one sample in a study of cytomegalovirus exposure and HLA in healthy donors. Profiled with immunoSEQ multiplex PCR; TCRdb holds only in-frame clones, not every one. The sample has about 190,000 clones; around four fifths are singletons. The sample consisted of PBMCs. The origin of the receptors is a man between 40 and 49 years old in good health and CMV-seropositive. The CDR3 runs from the conserved cysteine through the conserved F or W. The D gene is left open where the match is weak. Size values are once, few and many counts, or a class for expanded clones, and some rows have none.

clone_size: .
d_call: TRBD2
v_call: TRBV6-1
j_call: TRBJ2-7
cdr3_nt: TGTGCCAGCAGTCCTAGCGGGAACTCCTACGAGCAGTACTTC
cdr3_aa: CASSPSGNSYEQYF

clone_size: .
d_call: TRBD2
v_call: TRBV10-1
j_call: TRBJ2-1
cdr3_nt: TGCGCCAGCAGTTATCAGATTAGCGGGAATGAGCAGTTCTTC
cdr3_aa: CASSYQISGNEQFF

clone_size: .
d_call: .
v_call: TRBV5-1
j_call: TRBJ2-3
cdr3_nt: TGCGCCAGCAGCTTGGAATCCGGCACAGATACGCAGTATTTT
cdr3_aa: CASSLESGTDTQYF

clone_size: few
d_call: .
v_call: TRBV29-1
j_call: TRBJ2-1
cdr3_nt: TGCAGCGTTGAGGAGCGGAGTAACTCCTACAATGAGCAGTTCTTC
cdr3_aa: CSVEERSNSYNEQFF

clone_size: .
d_call: .
v_call: TRBV9
j_call: TRBJ2-7
cdr3_nt: TGTGCCAGCAGCGTAGCTCCGGCAGGTGCGGGCGAGCAGTACTTC
cdr3_aa: CASSVAPAGAGEQYF

clone_size: few
d_call: .
v_call: TRBV6-5
j_call: TRBJ1-2
cdr3_nt: TGTGCCAGCAGTTCACCCGGGGCTAACTATGGCTACACCTTC
cdr3_aa: CASSSPGANYGYTF

clone_size: .
d_call: TRBD2
v_call: TRBV4-3
j_call: TRBJ2-7
cdr3_nt: TGCGCCAGCAGCCAAGTGTCGAGCGGGGCCTACGAGCAGTACTTC
cdr3_aa: CASSQVSSGAYEQYF

clone_size: .
d_call: .
v_call: TRBV5-1
j_call: TRBJ2-1
cdr3_nt: TGCGCCAGCAGCTTGGAATCTCGGGGGTTCTACAATGAGCAGTTCTTC
cdr3_aa: CASSLESRGFYNEQFF

clone_size: .
d_call: TRBD2
v_call: TRBV9
j_call: TRBJ2-2
cdr3_nt: TGTGCCAGCAGCGAACGGACTAGCGTCACCGGGGAGCTGTTTTTT
cdr3_aa: CASSERTSVTGELFF

clone_size: .
d_call: .
v_call: TRBV7-8
j_call: TRBJ2-1
cdr3_nt: TGTGCCAGCAGCCACGGGTCCTACAATGAGCAGTTCTTC
cdr3_aa: CASSHGSYNEQFF